The present entry profiles one T cell receptor beta chain with its context. The entry originates in a study of identical twins. This CDR3 has 16 amino acids. The germline CDR1 and CDR2 sequences are MNHEY and SVGAGI. V was pared by 2 bases and J by 3 bases, with 7 bases of the junction left unmatched. Template switching created a universal primer site, and the cDNA included unique molecular identifiers. TCRdb reprocessed the 5' RACE reads via MiXCR and lists one record per CDR3 protein. The table has about 220,000 distinct CDR3 sequences, roughly 7.5% seen once. These sequences were also reported in another study, on yellow fever vaccine responses in identical twins.

Sequenced sample: CD8+ T cells sorted from blood. The V call is TRBV6-5, the J call TRBJ2-1, with 7 bases that match TRBD2. This receptor was taken from a woman between 18 and 29 years old in good health. The CDR3 region has the DNA TGTGCCAGCAGTTACGGGCGGGGGACCCACTACAATGAGCAGTTCTTC. This sequence encodes CASSYGRGTHYNEQFF.